These T cell receptor beta chains were read from a single sample in a study of blood T cell repertoires in COVID-19. TCRdb's copy holds only in-frame clones and misses some; the assay was immunoSEQ multiplex PCR. The data show fewer than 200,000 clones, roughly nine tenths seen once. The sample comprised peripheral blood. Receptors were obtained from a man aged 18-30 years who had recovered from COVID-19. Both conserved end residues are part of each CDR3. The D gene is left open where the match is weak. Size values are once, few and many counts, or a class for expanded clones, and some rows have none.

J	V	size	D	DNA	CDR3
TRBJ1-1	TRBV6-6	.	.	TGTGCCAGCACCCCACCCGGGGGCACTGAAGCTTTCTTT	CASTPPGGTEAFF
TRBJ1-5	TRBV28	.	TRBD1	TGTGCCAGCAGTTTAGAGGGGGCGAATCAGCCCCAGCATTTT	CASSLEGANQPQHF
TRBJ2-7	TRBV7-2	.	.	TGTGCCAGCAGTGCGACGGGGAACGCCTACGAGCAGTACTTC	CASSATGNAYEQYF
TRBJ1-3	TRBV5-6	.	.	TGTGCCAGCAGCTTCTCTACAGGGATCTCTGGAAACACCATATATTTT	CASSFSTGISGNTIYF
TRBJ2-1	TRBV24-1	.	TRBD2	TGTGCCACGGGGCCGGGAGGGCCCTTCAATGAGCAGTTCTTC	CATGPGGPFNEQFF
TRBJ2-7	TRBV3-1/TRBV3-2	.	TRBD1	TGTGCCAGCAGCCAAGGTTCTTCAGGGGGAGAGCAGTACTTC	CASSQGSSGGEQYF
TRBJ2-7	TRBV25-1	few	TRBD1	TGTGCCAGCAGTCCTAAGGGGGCAGTCTACGAGCAGTACTTC	CASSPKGAVYEQYF
TRBJ2-1	TRBV2	.	.	TGTGCCAGCAGTGAGGGCCGAGAGCAGTTCTTC	CASSEGREQFF
TRBJ2-7	TRBV6-5	.	.	TGTGCCAGCAGCTACAGGGCGGGCGAGCAGTACTTC	CASSYRAGEQYF
TRBJ2-7	TRBV18	.	TRBD1	TGTGCCAGCTCACCTTCCCCGGGACAGGGGAACTCCTACGAGCAGTACTTC	CASSPSPGQGNSYEQYF
TRBJ2-5	TRBV29-1	.	.	TGCAGCGTTGACAGGGTTCTGGGAGAGACCCAGTACTTC	CSVDRVLGETQYF
TRBJ1-6	TRBV9	few	.	TGTGCCAGCAGCGTAGCTAGGGGGGGACCTGGAGATTCACCCCTCCACTTT	CASSVARGGPGDSPLHF
TRBJ1-2	TRBV6-2/TRBV6-3	.	TRBD1	TGTGCCAGCAGCCCCTGGTTGCGTAAGGGGGCCATCGGCTATGGCTACACCTTC	CASSPWLRKGAIGYGYTF
TRBJ2-7	TRBV4-1	.	.	TGCGCCAGCAGCCATAAACCTACCTACAGGGAGCAGTACTTC	CASSHKPTYREQYF
TRBJ1-2	TRBV6-6	.	.	TGTGCCAGCCGCAGGACAGACCAGGGCTACACCTTC	CASRRTDQGYTF
TRBJ2-5	TRBV18	.	.	TGTGCCAGCTCACCACCGGGGAGCCCGGGGGAGACCCAGTACTTC	CASSPPGSPGETQYF
TRBJ2-2	TRBV5-6	.	TRBD1	TGTGCCAGCAGCGATACAGGGGGCAGTACCGGGGAGCTGTTTTTT	CASSDTGGSTGELFF
TRBJ1-1	TRBV9	once	.	TGTGCCAGCAGCCCGAACCAGGGGAACACTGAAGCTTTCTTT	CASSPNQGNTEAFF
TRBJ2-7	TRBV27	.	.	TGTGCCAGCAGTAATCCATGGGCGATTCCGTACGAGCAGTACTTC	CASSNPWAIPYEQYF
TRBJ2-5	TRBV5-5	.	.	TGTGCCAGCAGCTTGGCCATGGGGCAGCTCCAAGAGACCCAGTACTTC	CASSLAMGQLQETQYF
TRBJ2-2	TRBV6-2/TRBV6-3	.	.	TGTGCCAGCAGTTACGCGGAAGCGAACACCGGGGAGCTGTTTTTT	CASSYAEANTGELFF
TRBJ2-7	TRBV12-3/TRBV12-4	.	.	TGTGCCAGCAAGAGGGAGGTCGGCTACGAGCAGTACTTC	CASKREVGYEQYF
TRBJ2-6	TRBV5-1	.	.	TGCGCCAGCAGCCTCAACGGGGGGGCCAACGTCCTGACTTTC	CASSLNGGANVLTF
TRBJ2-7	TRBV19	.	TRBD2	TGTGCCAGTAGTAGGACGGGACTAGCGGGCTCCTACGAGCAGTACTTC	CASSRTGLAGSYEQYF
TRBJ2-1	TRBV24-1	.	TRBD2	TGTGCCACCAGTGCCCTGCGGACTAGCGCTCACAATGAGCAGTTCTTC	CATSALRTSAHNEQFF
TRBJ2-3	TRBV7-7	once	.	TGTGCTAGCAGCTTTGGCCCGACTAGCACAGATACGCAGTATTTT	CASSFGPTSTDTQYF
TRBJ2-1	TRBV6-1	.	.	TGTGCCAGCAGTGAAGGCGGCGGTAGCTCCTACAATGAGCAGTTCTTC	CASSEGGGSSYNEQFF
TRBJ2-1	TRBV4-3	.	TRBD2	TGCGCCAGCAGCCACCCTATCACGGGAGGGGACAATGAGCAGTTCTTC	CASSHPITGGDNEQFF
TRBJ1-2	TRBV29-1	.	TRBD1	TGCAGCGTTGGACAGGGTAACGGCTACACCTTC	CSVGQGNGYTF
TRBJ2-1	TRBV24-1	.	.	.	CATSDSAPGGWAYNEQFF
TRBJ2-3	TRBV19	once	.	TGTGCCAGCGCGGCTGGTACAGATACGCAGTATTTT	CASAAGTDTQYF
TRBJ1-5	TRBV7-2	.	.	TGTGCCAGCAGCTTAACGGCGGTGAGCAATCAGCCCCAGCATTTT	CASSLTAVSNQPQHF
TRBJ1-2	TRBV6-2/TRBV6-3	.	.	TGTGCCAGCAGTTACGTGCAGCGACCGCAAACAAGCTATGGCTACACCTTC	CASSYVQRPQTSYGYTF
TRBJ1-2	TRBV25-1	.	.	TGTGCCAGCAGTGAATATGCGGGCTATGGCTACACCTTC	CASSEYAGYGYTF
TRBJ2-7	TRBV4-3	.	.	TGCGCCAGCAGCCCCGCCAAGGGGACCTACGAGCAGTACTTC	CASSPAKGTYEQYF
TRBJ2-1	TRBV11-3	.	TRBD2	TGTGCCAGCAGCTCAGCCGAGCGGGGGACCGACAATGAGCAGTTCTTC	CASSSAERGTDNEQFF
TRBJ1-4	TRBV28	.	TRBD1	TGTGCCAGCAGTTTATATTCAAACAGGGGGAGGAAAGAAAAACTGTTTTTT	CASSLYSNRGRKEKLFF
TRBJ2-7	TRBV29-1	few	.	TGCAGCGTTTCTTCGGGTGAGCAGTACTTC	CSVSSGEQYF
TRBJ1-2	TRBV19	.	.	TGTGCCAGTCAAGCGGGAGGTAACTATGGCTACACCTTC	CASQAGGNYGYTF
TRBJ1-1	TRBV19	.	.	TGTGCCAGTAGCTATTGGACTGAAGCTTTCTTT	CASSYWTEAFF
TRBJ2-2	TRBV10-2	once	.	TGCGCCAGCAGTGAGTCTCGGAGGGCGGCCACCGGGGAGCTGTTTTTT	CASSESRRAATGELFF
TRBJ2-7	TRBV30	.	.	TGTGCCTGGATCGCCGGGCTAGTGGGCGGGGAGCAGTACTTC	CAWIAGLVGGEQYF
TRBJ1-6	TRBV19	.	.	TGTGCCAGTAGTATAAACAGAGCCTTGGATTCACCCCTCCACTTT	CASSINRALDSPLHF
TRBJ1-2	TRBV6-2/TRBV6-3	.	.	TGTGCCAGCAGTTACAACGGGGTAGCTTATGGCTACACCTTC	CASSYNGVAYGYTF
TRBJ2-2	TRBV7-7	.	.	TGTGCTAGCAGCTTAATGTTAGCGGAAAACACCGGGGAGCTGTTTTTT	CASSLMLAENTGELFF
TRBJ1-3	TRBV28	.	.	TGTGCCAGCAGTTCCGACAGGCTACACTCTGGAAACACCATATATTTT	CASSSDRLHSGNTIYF
TRBJ2-4	TRBV2	.	TRBD2	TGTGCCAGCAGACGGGAGGGTGGAAACATTCAGTACTTC	CASRREGGNIQYF
TRBJ1-2	TRBV13	.	TRBD1	TGTGCCAGCAGCCTGACAGGGAACTATGGCTACACCTTC	CASSLTGNYGYTF
TRBJ2-1	TRBV24-1	.	.	TGTGCCACCAGCAGCGGTAGCTCCTACAATGAGCAGTTCTTC	CATSSGSSYNEQFF
TRBJ2-5	TRBV4-1	.	TRBD2	TGCGCCAGCAGCCAAGTGGGGCGGGAGCTGTCAAGGACCCAGTACTTC	CASSQVGRELSRTQYF
TRBJ2-2	TRBV2	.	TRBD1	TGTGCCAGCAGGGCCGTACAGGGGGCCGGGGAGCTGTTTTTT	CASRAVQGAGELFF